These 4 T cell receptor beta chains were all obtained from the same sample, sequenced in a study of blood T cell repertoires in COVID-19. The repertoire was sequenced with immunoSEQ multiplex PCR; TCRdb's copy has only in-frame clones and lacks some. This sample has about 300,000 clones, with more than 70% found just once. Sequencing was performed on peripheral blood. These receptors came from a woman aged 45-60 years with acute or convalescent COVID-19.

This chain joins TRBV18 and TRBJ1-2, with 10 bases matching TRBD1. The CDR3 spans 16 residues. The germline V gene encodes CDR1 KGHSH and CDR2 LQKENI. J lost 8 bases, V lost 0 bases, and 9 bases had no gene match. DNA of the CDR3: TGTGCCAGCTCACCACCGGGAGACAGGGGGCGACGGGGCTACACCTTC. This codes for CASSPPGDRGRRGYTF.

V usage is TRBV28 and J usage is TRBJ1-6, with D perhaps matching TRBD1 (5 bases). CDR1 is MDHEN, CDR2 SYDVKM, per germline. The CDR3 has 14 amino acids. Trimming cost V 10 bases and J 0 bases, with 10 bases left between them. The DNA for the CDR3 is TGTGCCACCGACGGGGGCTCCTATAATTCACCCCTCCACTTT. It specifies CATDGGSYNSPLHF.

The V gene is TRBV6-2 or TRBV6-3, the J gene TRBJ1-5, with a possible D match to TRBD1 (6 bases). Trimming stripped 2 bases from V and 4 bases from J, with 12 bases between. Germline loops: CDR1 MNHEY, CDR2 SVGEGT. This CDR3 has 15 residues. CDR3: CASSYNGQRNQPQHF. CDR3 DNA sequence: TGTGCCAGCAGTTACAACGGACAGAGAAATCAGCCCCAGCATTTT.

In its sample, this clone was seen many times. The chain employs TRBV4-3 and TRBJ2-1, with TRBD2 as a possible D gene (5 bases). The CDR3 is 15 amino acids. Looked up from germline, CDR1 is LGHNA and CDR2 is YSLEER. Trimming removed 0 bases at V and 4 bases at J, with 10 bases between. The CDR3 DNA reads TGCGCCAGCAGCCAAGAAACGGGAACTTACAATGAGCAGTTCTTC. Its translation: CASSQETGTYNEQFF.